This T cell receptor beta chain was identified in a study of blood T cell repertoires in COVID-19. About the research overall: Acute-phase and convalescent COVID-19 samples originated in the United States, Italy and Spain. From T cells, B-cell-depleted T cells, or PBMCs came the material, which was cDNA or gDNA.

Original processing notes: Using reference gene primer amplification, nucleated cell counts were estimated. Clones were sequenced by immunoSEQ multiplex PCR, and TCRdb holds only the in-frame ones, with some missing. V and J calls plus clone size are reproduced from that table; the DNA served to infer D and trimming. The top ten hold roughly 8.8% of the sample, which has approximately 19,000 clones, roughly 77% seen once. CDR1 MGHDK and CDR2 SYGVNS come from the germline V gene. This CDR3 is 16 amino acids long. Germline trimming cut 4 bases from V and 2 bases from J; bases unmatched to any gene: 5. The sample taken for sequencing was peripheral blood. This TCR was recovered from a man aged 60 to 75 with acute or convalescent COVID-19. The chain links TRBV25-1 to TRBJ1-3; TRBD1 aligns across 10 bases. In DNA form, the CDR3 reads TGTGCCAGCAGTGTGGACAGGGGGAACGCTGGAAACACCATATATTTT. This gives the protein CASSVDRGNAGNTIYF.